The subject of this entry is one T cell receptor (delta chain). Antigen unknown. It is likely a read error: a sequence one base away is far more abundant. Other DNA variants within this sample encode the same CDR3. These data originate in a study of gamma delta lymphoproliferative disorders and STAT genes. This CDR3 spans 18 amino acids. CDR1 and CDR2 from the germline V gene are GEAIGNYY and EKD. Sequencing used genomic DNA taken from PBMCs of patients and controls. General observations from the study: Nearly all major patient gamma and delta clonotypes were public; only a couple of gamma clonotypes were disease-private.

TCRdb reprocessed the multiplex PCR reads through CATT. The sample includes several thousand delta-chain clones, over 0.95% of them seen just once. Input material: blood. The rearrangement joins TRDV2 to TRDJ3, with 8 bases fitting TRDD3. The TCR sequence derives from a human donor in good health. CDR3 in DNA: TGTGCCTGTGACACCGCTGGGGGAAGCTCCTGGGACACCCGACAGATGTTTTTT. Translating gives CACDTAGGSSWDTRQMFF.